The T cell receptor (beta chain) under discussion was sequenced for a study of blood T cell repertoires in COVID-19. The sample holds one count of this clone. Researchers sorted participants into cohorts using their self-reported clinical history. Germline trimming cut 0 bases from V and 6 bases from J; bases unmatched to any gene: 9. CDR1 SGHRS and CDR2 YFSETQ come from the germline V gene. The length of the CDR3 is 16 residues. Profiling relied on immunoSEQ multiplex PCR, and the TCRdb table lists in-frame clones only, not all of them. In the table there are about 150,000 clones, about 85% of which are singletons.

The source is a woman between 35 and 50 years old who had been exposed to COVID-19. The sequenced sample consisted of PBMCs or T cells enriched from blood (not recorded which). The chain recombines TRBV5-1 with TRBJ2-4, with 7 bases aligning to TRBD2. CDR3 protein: CASSLDFGEGGNIQYF. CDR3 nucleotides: TGCGCCAGCAGCTTGGACTTTGGGGAGGGCGGAAACATTCAGTACTTC.